The 21 T cell receptor beta chains presented below share a single source sample, sequenced in a study of shared clonotypes between healthy human individuals. Profiling relied on immunoSEQ multiplex PCR, and the TCRdb table lists in-frame clones only, not all of them. The repertoire holds about 660,000 clones, with about 74% as singletons. Material: memory CD4+ T cells sorted from blood. Subset defined: CD45RA-negative fraction. These receptors all stem from a woman in her twenties or thirties in good health.

This chain connects TRBV14 to TRBJ1-1; a weak D match, TRBD1 (5 bases). Trimming cost V 1 base and J 4 bases, with 10 bases left between them. This CDR3 region has 14 residues. Germline CDR1 SGHDN, CDR2 FVKESK. This CDR3 reads CASSQVGGITEAFF. For the CDR3, the DNA is TGTGCCAGCAGCCAAGTTGGGGGGATCACTGAAGCTTTCTTT.

The rearrangement uses TRBV5-6 and TRBJ2-1; the D is unclear. The CDR3 is made up of 11 amino acids. CDR1 SGHDT and CDR2 YYEEEE come from the germline V gene. The V gene lost 1 base and the J gene lost 7 bases, with 3 bases spanning the gap. CDR3 sequence (DNA): TGTGCCAGCAGCTTGTTTAATGAGCAGTTCTTC. It codes for CASSLFNEQFF.

Regarding this clone: Other DNA sequences in this specimen translate into the identical CDR3. V gene TRBV5-1 combines with J gene TRBJ1-4; 9 nucleotides agree with TRBD1. Germline V lookup: CDR1 SGHRS, CDR2 YFSETQ. The CDR3 spans 14 residues. V shed 3 bases and J 8 bases; nucleotides not matched to a gene: 5. The CDR3 DNA sequence: TGCGCCAGCAGCTCCACAGGGGGCCGGGAAAAACTGTTTTTT. Protein sequence: CASSSTGGREKLFF. The variable domain in full, completed from reference TRBV5-1 and TRBJ1-4, reads KAGVTQTPRYLIKTRGQQVTLSCSPISGHRSVSWYQQTPGQGLQFLFEYFSETQRNKGNFPGRFSGRQFSNSRSEMNVSTLELGDSALYLCASSSTGGREKLFFGSGTQLSVL.

The gene calls are TRBV6-4 and TRBJ2-3; tentatively, D is TRBD1 (6 bases). Germline V gene lookup returns CDR1 MRHNA and CDR2 SNTAGT. The CDR3 is made up of 15 amino acids. V lost 6 bases and J lost 0, with 13 bases in between. DNA for the CDR3: TGTGCCAGCAGAATACGGGACACGAGCACAGATACGCAGTATTTT. Its protein product is CASRIRDTSTDTQYF.

This clone was seen just once. This specimen includes other DNA sequences encoding the same CDR3. The chain recombines TRBV18 with TRBJ2-2, with D hard to call. CDR1 and CDR2 from the germline V gene are KGHSH and LQKENI. The CDR3 has 12 amino acids. V was trimmed by 5 bases and J by 2 bases, leaving 3 bases between them. CDR3 bases: TGTGCCAGCTCATCCAACACCGGGGAGCTGTTTTTT. Translation gives CASSSNTGELFF.

The chain links TRBV28 to TRBJ2-1, with TRBD2 identical over 8 bases. This CDR3 comprises 15 residues. The ends lost 7 bases at V and 7 bases at J; junction bases unmatched: 12. Per the germline V gene, CDR1 is MDHEN and CDR2 is SYDVKM. This chain's CDR3 is CASIEPAGGKNEQFF. For the CDR3, the DNA is TGTGCCAGCATCGAACCGGCGGGAGGTAAAAATGAGCAGTTCTTC.

The rearrangement links TRBV7-6 to TRBJ1-3; D perhaps matches TRBD1 (5 bases). Germline assignment: CDR1 SGHVS and CDR2 FNYEAQ. The CDR3 length is 16 residues. The V gene lost 0 bases and the J gene lost 0 bases, with 9 bases spanning the gap. The CDR3 reads CASSLAEGLSGNTIYF. The CDR3, as DNA: TGTGCCAGCAGCTTAGCGGAGGGACTCTCTGGAAACACCATATATTTT.

This chain connects TRBV5-1 to TRBJ2-3; D gene ambiguous. Per the germline V gene, CDR1 is SGHRS and CDR2 is YFSETQ. The V end was cut by 4 bases, the J end by 2 bases, with 11 bases between. The CDR3 covers 14 residues. CDR3 nucleotide sequence: TGCGCCAGCAGCATCCCACCTTTCACAGATACGCAGTATTTT. This gives the protein CASSIPPFTDTQYF.

The V gene is TRBV7-2, the J gene TRBJ2-1; D ambiguous. Germline CDR1 is SGHTA and CDR2 is FQGNSA. There are 15 residues in the CDR3. V lost 0 bases and J 0 bases, leaving 6 bases between the germline ends. CDR3 amino acids: CASSLAFSSYNEQFF. CDR3 bases: TGTGCCAGCAGCTTAGCCTTTAGCTCCTACAATGAGCAGTTCTTC.

Here the CDR3 reads CATSRDVSYEQYF. CDR3 bases: TGTGCCACCAGCAGGGACGTCTCCTACGAGCAGTACTTC. The chain employs TRBV15 and TRBJ2-7, with D unresolved. CDR1 and CDR2 (germline): LNHNV, YYDKDF (reference sequence). Deletions cut 3 bases from V and 0 bases from J, with 6 bases between. The CDR3 length is 13 residues.

The rearrangement uses TRBV19 and TRBJ2-2; D possibly matches TRBD1 or TRBD2 (5 bases each). Germline V gives CDR1 LNHDA, CDR2 SQIVND (reference sequence). The V and J ends lost 11 bases and 2 bases respectively, with 12 bases between them. This CDR3 comprises 13 residues. CDR3 DNA sequence: TGTGCCGGGGGACGGGCAAACACCGGGGAGCTGTTTTTT. It yields the protein CAGGRANTGELFF.

The gene calls are TRBV7-7 and TRBJ2-1; 7 bases line up with TRBD2. The CDR3 length is 16 residues. V shed 0 bases, J shed 10 bases, and the junction held 12 bases outside the gene matches. From germline, CDR1 is SSHAT and CDR2 FNYEAQ (reference sequence). The CDR3 loop reads CASSLAAAGSSKEQFF. The DNA of the CDR3 is TGTGCCAGCAGCTTAGCCGCAGCGGGATCTTCCAAGGAGCAGTTCTTC.

V is TRBV4-1 and J is TRBJ1-1; D gene unclear. Per the germline V gene, CDR1 is MGHRA and CDR2 is YSYEKL. The CDR3 loop spans 15 amino acids. Trimming removed 2 bases from V and 2 bases from J, with 12 bases in between. In DNA, the CDR3 is TGCGCCAGCAGCCAACCCCCACGGGGAAACACTGAAGCTTTCTTT. This sequence encodes CASSQPPRGNTEAFF.

V gene TRBV5-4 combines with J gene TRBJ2-5; 7 bases line up with TRBD1. The germline V gene encodes CDR1 SGHNT and CDR2 YYREEE (reference sequence). V gave up 4 bases and J gave up 4 bases; unmatched junction bases: 10. CDR3 size: 15 residues. The CDR3 nucleotides read TGTGCCAGCAGCGACGCGGCCGGGACAGCAGAGACCCAGTACTTC. This translates into CASSDAAGTAETQYF.

The chain joins TRBV28 to TRBJ2-1, with TRBD2 identical over 9 bases. Germline V gene data show CDR1 as MDHEN and CDR2 as SYDVKM. V lost 7 bases to trimming and J lost 8 bases; unmatched junction nucleotides: 9. This CDR3 comprises 14 residues. The CDR3 protein is CASMKAGGRDEQFF. CDR3 sequence (DNA): TGTGCCAGCATGAAGGCGGGAGGGCGGGATGAGCAGTTCTTC.

The CDR3 protein is CASGTDTYNEQFF. In nucleotides, the CDR3 is TGTGCTAGCGGGACAGACACCTACAATGAGCAGTTCTTC. This chain uses TRBV12-5 with TRBJ2-1; TRBD1 matches 7 bases. V was clipped by 9 bases and J by 2 bases; unmatched bases: 4. The CDR3 length is 13 residues. Germline V gene lookup returns CDR1 LGHNT and CDR2 FRNRAP.

V usage is TRBV5-1 and J usage is TRBJ2-7; 10 nucleotides line up with TRBD1. The germline gives CDR1 SGHRS, CDR2 YFSETQ. Germline trimming cut 0 bases from V and 6 bases from J; bases unmatched to any gene: 6. This CDR3 has 15 residues. The CDR3 reads CASSLDGTGEREQYF. The CDR3 coding sequence is TGCGCCAGCAGCTTGGACGGGACAGGGGAACGCGAGCAGTACTTC.

V usage is TRBV9 and J usage is TRBJ2-1; 11 nucleotides agree with TRBD2. Losses at the gene ends were 2 bases for V and 5 bases for J; bases not matched to a gene: 9. Germline V gene sequence: CDR1 SGDLS, CDR2 YYNGEE. CDR3 length equals 17 residues. CDR3 protein: CASSVLAGGPSHNEQFF. Here the CDR3 DNA reads TGTGCCAGCAGCGTGTTAGCGGGAGGGCCGAGCCACAATGAGCAGTTCTTC. Based on the CDR3 plus reference TRBV9 and TRBJ2-1, the full variable domain is DSGVTQTPKHLITATGQRVTLRCSPRSGDLSVYWYQQSLDQGLQFLIQYYNGEERAKGNILERFSAQQFPDLHSELNLSSLELGDSALYFCASSVLAGGPSHNEQFFGPGTRLTVL.

The rearrangement links TRBV11-2 to TRBJ1-3; TRBD1 matches at 7 bases. V lost 5 bases, J lost 3 bases, and 10 bases stayed unmatched. The CDR3 has 16 amino acids. CDR1 SGHAT and CDR2 FQNNGV come from the germline V gene. CDR3 nucleotides: TGTGCCAGCAGCCCAGAGCGGAACAGGGGTGGAAACACCATATATTTT. Translating it yields CASSPERNRGGNTIYF.

V gene TRBV5-6 combines with J gene TRBJ2-7, with 10 bases that match TRBD1. This CDR3 is built from 14 residues. CDR1 is SGHDT and CDR2 is YYEEEE in the germline V gene. V was clipped by 7 bases and J by 3 bases; unmatched bases: 7. CDR3 sequence: CASGLGQGFYEQYF. The CDR3 region has the DNA TGTGCCAGCGGGCTGGGACAGGGGTTCTACGAGCAGTACTTC.

The chain employs TRBV27 and TRBJ2-7; 9 bases are shared with TRBD1. The length of the CDR3 is 16 residues. Per germline, CDR1 MNHEY and CDR2 SMNVEV (reference sequence). V lost 3 bases, J lost 1 base, and 7 bases stayed unmatched. CDR3 amino acids: CASSFGGQGGSYEQYF. The CDR3 DNA is TGTGCCAGCAGTTTTGGGGGACAGGGAGGGTCCTACGAGCAGTACTTC.